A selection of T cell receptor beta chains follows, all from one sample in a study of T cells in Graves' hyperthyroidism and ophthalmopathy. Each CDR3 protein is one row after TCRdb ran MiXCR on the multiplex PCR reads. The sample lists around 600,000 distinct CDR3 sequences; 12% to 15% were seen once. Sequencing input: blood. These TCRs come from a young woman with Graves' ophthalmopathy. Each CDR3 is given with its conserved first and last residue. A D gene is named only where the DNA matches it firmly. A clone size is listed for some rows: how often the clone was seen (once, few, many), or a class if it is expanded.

TGTGCCAGCAGCGCAACAGGGGCCCTGGGGCTGAACACTGAAGCTTTCTTT,CASSATGALGLNTEAFF,TRBD1,few,TRBV9,TRBJ1-1
TGTGCCAGCCGTTCGCAAATGGGGCGGGTGCAGTTCTTC,CASRSQMGRVQFF,.,.,TRBV6-1,TRBJ2-1
TGTGCCAGCAGTTTAGCGGGGAATAGCGAGCAGTACTTC,CASSLAGNSEQYF,.,few,TRBV27,TRBJ2-7
TGCGCCAGCAGCCAGGGGACTAGCGGGAGTAGTCGCACAGATACGCAGTATTTT,CASSQGTSGSSRTDTQYF,TRBD2,once,TRBV5-1,TRBJ2-3
TGCGCCAGCAGCCAAGAAAACGGAGGGGACACTGAAGCTTTCTTT,CASSQENGGDTEAFF,.,few,TRBV4-3,TRBJ1-1
TGTGCCAGCAGTTTAAAGGGTGGGCGCACTGAAGCTTTCTTT,CASSLKGGRTEAFF,.,many,TRBV12-3/TRBV12-4,TRBJ1-1
TGTGCCAGCAGCTCTTTGGACAGACCTCGCACAGATACGCAGTATTTT,CASSSLDRPRTDTQYF,.,many,TRBV7-9,TRBJ2-3
TGTGCCTGGAGTGAGGGTCACGAGAACACTGAAGCTTTCTTT,CAWSEGHENTEAFF,.,many,TRBV30,TRBJ1-1
TGCAGTGCTACTACAGGGGAATCCTATGGCTACACCTTC,CSATTGESYGYTF,TRBD1,many,TRBV20-1,TRBJ1-2
TGTGCCAGCGGGACTAGCGAGTACGAGCAGTACTTC,CASGTSEYEQYF,TRBD2,.,TRBV7-9,TRBJ2-7
TGCAGTGCTAGAGAGGGACTAGCGGCATACAATGAGCAGTTCTTC,CSAREGLAAYNEQFF,TRBD2,many,TRBV20-1,TRBJ2-1
TGTGCCAGCAGCTTCGGGACTAGGGGACAGAATGAGCAGTTCTTC,CASSFGTRGQNEQFF,.,many,TRBV5-6,TRBJ2-1
TGTGCCAGCAGCCACCCCAACAACTTGGGGGGGGCCTTCGGCGATACGCAGTATTTT,CASSHPNNLGGAFGDTQYF,.,.,TRBV3-1,TRBJ2-3
TGTGCCAGCAGCTTAACAGGGCTAGCGGGACTCGATGAGCAGTTCTTC,CASSLTGLAGLDEQFF,TRBD2,many,TRBV7-3,TRBJ2-1
TGTGCCTGGGGCCCGGGACAGGGCCCATCACCCCTCCACTTT,CAWGPGQGPSPLHF,TRBD1,many,TRBV30,TRBJ1-6
TGCGCCAGCAGCTTCGTCGGGAGGGATGAAAAACTGTTTTTT,CASSFVGRDEKLFF,.,many,TRBV5-1,TRBJ1-4
TGTGCCAGCAGGGGGGACCGGATCAATCAGCCCCAGCATTTT,CASRGDRINQPQHF,.,many,TRBV2,TRBJ1-5
TGCAGTGCTAGAAGGCCGACAGGGGATCGGAGCTCCTATAATTCACCCCTCCACTTT,CSARRPTGDRSSYNSPLHF,TRBD1,.,TRBV20-1,TRBJ1-6
TGTGCCAGCAGTTCCGGGACAGCACACTATGGCTACACCTTC,CASSSGTAHYGYTF,TRBD1,many,TRBV12-3/TRBV12-4,TRBJ1-2
TGTGCCATCAGGGGGGACAGGGTTGATCAGCCCCAGCATTTT,CAIRGDRVDQPQHF,TRBD1,.,TRBV10-3,TRBJ1-5
TGTGCCAGTAGTATAGGTTTGGAAGTCACTGAAGCTTTCTTT,CASSIGLEVTEAFF,.,few,TRBV19,TRBJ1-1
TGTGCCAGCAGCGCTCCGATGAGGGGGGGCGAGATTGGCTACACCTTC,CASSAPMRGGEIGYTF,.,many,TRBV2,TRBJ1-2
TGTGCCAGTAGTATAGGAAGACTAGCCCTCGAAAACATTCAGTACTTC,CASSIGRLALENIQYF,TRBD2,.,TRBV19,TRBJ2-4
TGTGCCAGCAGCTTAGGGGCTAGGACAGGGGTAGCCAAAAACACTCAGTACTTC,CASSLGARTGVAKNTQYF,TRBD1,once,TRBV7-3,TRBJ2-4
TGCAGTGCTCCCCGGGCGGGAGAGCCCGAGCAGTACTTC,CSAPRAGEPEQYF,TRBD2,many,TRBV20-1,TRBJ2-7
TGTGCCAGCAGTGGGTCCCGACAAGAAGCTTTCTTT,CASSGSRQEAFF,.,.,TRBV25-1,TRBJ1-1
TGCGCCAGCAGCCTTGACAGACAGGGGATTAATTCACCCCTCCACTTT,CASSLDRQGINSPLHF,TRBD1,many,TRBV4-3,TRBJ1-6
TGTGCCAGCAGTTACCCCCCGGGACTAGCGGGAACCGGGGAGCTGTTTTTT,CASSYPPGLAGTGELFF,TRBD2,many,TRBV6-6,TRBJ2-2
TGTGCCAGCAGCTTAGATCCTAGCGGGACGGCAGATACGCAGTATTTT,CASSLDPSGTADTQYF,TRBD2,many,TRBV7-9,TRBJ2-3
TGTGCCTGGAGTAAAGGTGGCTATGGCTACACCTTC,CAWSKGGYGYTF,.,many,TRBV30,TRBJ1-2
TGTGCCATATGGCGGATGCGAAACACTGAAGCTTTCTTT,CAIWRMRNTEAFF,.,many,TRBV2,TRBJ1-1
TGTGCCAGCAGCCCGGTCGGACAGGGTCAGACTGAAGCTTTCTTT,CASSPVGQGQTEAFF,TRBD1,many,TRBV7-3,TRBJ1-1
TGCGCCAGCAGCCAAGATCTGGGAGCGGGGACCTACGAGCAGTACTTC,CASSQDLGAGTYEQYF,TRBD2,many,TRBV4-1,TRBJ2-7
TGTGCCAGCAGGGATGAGAGATACGAGCAGTACTTC,CASRDERYEQYF,.,many,TRBV6-2/TRBV6-3,TRBJ2-7
TGTGCCAGCAGTGATATGCCTTTCGGGGAGCTGTTTTTT,CASSDMPFGELFF,.,many,TRBV6-1,TRBJ2-2
TGTGCCAGCAGTTTAGCCGTGACAGGGAACTATGGCTACACCTTC,CASSLAVTGNYGYTF,TRBD1,many,TRBV27,TRBJ1-2
TGTGCCAGCAGTCGCGCGACTAGCGGCACAGATACGCAGTATTTT,CASSRATSGTDTQYF,TRBD2,many,TRBV7-2,TRBJ2-3
TGTGCCAGCAGCTACGACAACTTGAACACTGAAGCTTTCTTT,CASSYDNLNTEAFF,.,few,TRBV7-9,TRBJ1-1
TGCAGCGCCCGGACTAGCGAGCAGTACTTC,CSARTSEQYF,TRBD2,few,TRBV29-1,TRBJ2-7
TGTGCCAGCAGCTCACCTAGGTTCACAGATACGCAGTATTTT,CASSSPRFTDTQYF,.,.,TRBV11-3,TRBJ2-3
TGTGCCAGCAGTGGTCCGACGAACGAGCAGTACTTC,CASSGPTNEQYF,.,many,TRBV2,TRBJ2-7
TGTGCCAGCATTGTTGAGTCTGGGGCCAACGTCCTGACTTTC,CASIVESGANVLTF,.,many,TRBV2,TRBJ2-6
TGTGCCAGCAGCTCGTCTAGCGGACGCTCCTACGAGCAGTACTTC,CASSSSSGRSYEQYF,TRBD2,many,TRBV7-8,TRBJ2-7
TGCGCCAGCAGCTTGGGGGCAATAACAGGAAACTCTGGGGCCAACGTCCTGACTTTC,CASSLGAITGNSGANVLTF,.,many,TRBV5-1,TRBJ2-6
TGTGCCAGCAGCTTACGGTCCGGGTTTGGAAACACCATATATTTT,CASSLRSGFGNTIYF,.,many,TRBV7-9,TRBJ1-3
TGTGCCACCAGTGATTGGGGACGGGACTACAATGAGCAGTTCTTC,CATSDWGRDYNEQFF,.,.,TRBV24-1,TRBJ2-1